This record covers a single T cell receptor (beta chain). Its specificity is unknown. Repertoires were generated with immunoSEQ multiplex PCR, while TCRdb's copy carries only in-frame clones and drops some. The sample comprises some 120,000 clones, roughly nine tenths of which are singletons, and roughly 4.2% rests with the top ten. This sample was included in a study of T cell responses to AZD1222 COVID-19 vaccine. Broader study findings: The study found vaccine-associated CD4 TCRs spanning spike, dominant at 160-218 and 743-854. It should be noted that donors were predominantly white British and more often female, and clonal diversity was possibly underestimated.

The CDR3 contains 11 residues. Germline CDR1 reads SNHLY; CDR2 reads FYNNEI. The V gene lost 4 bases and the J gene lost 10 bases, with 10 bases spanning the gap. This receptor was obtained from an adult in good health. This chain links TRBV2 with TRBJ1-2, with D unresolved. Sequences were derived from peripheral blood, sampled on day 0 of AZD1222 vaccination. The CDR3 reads CASSAWGDYTF. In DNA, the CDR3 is TGTGCCAGCAGTGCGTGGGGTGACTACACCTTC.